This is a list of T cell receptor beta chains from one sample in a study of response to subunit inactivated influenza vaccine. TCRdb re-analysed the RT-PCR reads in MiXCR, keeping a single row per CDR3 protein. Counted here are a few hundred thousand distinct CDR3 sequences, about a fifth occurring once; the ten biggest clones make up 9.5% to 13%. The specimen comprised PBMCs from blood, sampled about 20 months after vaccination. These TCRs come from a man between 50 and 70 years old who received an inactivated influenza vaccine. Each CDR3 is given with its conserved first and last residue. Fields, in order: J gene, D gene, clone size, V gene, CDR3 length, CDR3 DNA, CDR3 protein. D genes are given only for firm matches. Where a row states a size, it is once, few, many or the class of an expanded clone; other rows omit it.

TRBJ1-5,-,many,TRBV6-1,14,TGTGCCAGCACGGGGGGGACTAGCAATCAGCCCCAGCATTTT,CASTGGTSNQPQHF
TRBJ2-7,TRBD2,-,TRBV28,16,TGTGCCAGCCGAAGGGGACTAGCCCGCAGCAACTACGAGCAGTACTTC,CASRRGLARSNYEQYF
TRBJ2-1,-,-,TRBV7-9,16,TGTGCCAGCAGCATTTTAGCGTGGGGCTCCTACAATGAGCAGTTCTTC,CASSILAWGSYNEQFF
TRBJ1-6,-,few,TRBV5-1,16,TGCGCCAGCAGCTTGGGGACAGAAACTTATAATTCACCCCTCCACTTT,CASSLGTETYNSPLHF
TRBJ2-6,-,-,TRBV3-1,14,TGTGCCAGCGTCAGGGGTTCCGGGGCCAACGTCCTGACTTTC,CASVRGSGANVLTF
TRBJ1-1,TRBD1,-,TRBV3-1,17,TGTGCCAGCAGCCAATACCCGGGACAGGGGCAGAACACTGAAGCTTTCTTT,CASSQYPGQGQNTEAFF
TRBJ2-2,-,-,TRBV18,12,TGTGCCAGCACGCGGACGGACGGGGAGCTGTTTTTT,CASTRTDGELFF
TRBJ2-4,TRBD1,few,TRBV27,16,TGTGCCAGCAGTTGGGGACAGGGGTGGGCCAAAAACATTCAGTACTTC,CASSWGQGWAKNIQYF
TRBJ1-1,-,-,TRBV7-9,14,TGTGCCAGCAGCTTCCAGGGTATAGCCACTGAAGCTTTCTTT,CASSFQGIATEAFF
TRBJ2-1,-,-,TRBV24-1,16,TGTGCCACCAGTGATCAACTAGCTGGGGGGCGGGATGAGCAGTTCTTC,CATSDQLAGGRDEQFF
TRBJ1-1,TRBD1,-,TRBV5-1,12,TGCGCCAGCAGCTCCAGGGGGATAGGAGCTTTCTTT,CASSSRGIGAFF
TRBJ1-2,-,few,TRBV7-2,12,TGTGCCAGCAGCCAGCATGACTATGGCTACACCTTC,CASSQHDYGYTF
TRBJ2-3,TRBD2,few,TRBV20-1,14,TGCAGTGCTAGGGCAGCGGGAGTCACAGATACGCAGTATTTT,CSARAAGVTDTQYF
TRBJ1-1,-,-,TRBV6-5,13,TGTGCCAGCATTTTACAAGTGAACACTGAAGCTTTCTTT,CASILQVNTEAFF
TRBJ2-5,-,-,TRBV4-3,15,TGCGCCAGCAGCCAAGATGGATCGGAGGGGGAGACCCAGTACTTC,CASSQDGSEGETQYF
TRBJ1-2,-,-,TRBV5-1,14,TGCGCCAGCAGCTTGGTACGGGAGCCGAATGGCTACACCTTC,CASSLVREPNGYTF
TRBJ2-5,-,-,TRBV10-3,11,TGTGCCGTGCGAGGGCAAGAGACCCAGTACTTC,CAVRGQETQYF
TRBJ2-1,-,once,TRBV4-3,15,TGCGCCAGCAGCCAAGAGATAGCGGCCTACAATGAGCAGTTCTTC,CASSQEIAAYNEQFF
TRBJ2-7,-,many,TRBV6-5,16,TGTGCCAGCAGTTACGGGTCTGGTACCAGCTCCTACGAGCAGTACTTC,CASSYGSGTSSYEQYF
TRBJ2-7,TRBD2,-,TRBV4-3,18,TGCGCCAGCAGCCAAGCCTCGGGACTAGCGGGAGGGATTTACGAGCAGTACTTC,CASSQASGLAGGIYEQYF
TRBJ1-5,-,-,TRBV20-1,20,TGCAGTGCTAGAGATGCAAGTTACGGGACTGGGGGTTTGAGCAATCAGCCCCAGCATTTT,CSARDASYGTGGLSNQPQHF
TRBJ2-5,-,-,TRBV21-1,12,TGTGCCAGCCCTAGACGCGAAGAGACCCAGTACTTC,CASPRREETQYF
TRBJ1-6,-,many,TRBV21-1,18,TGTGCCAGCAGCAAAGAATTAAGAGGGAGCTCCTATAATTCACCCCTCCACTTT,CASSKELRGSSYNSPLHF
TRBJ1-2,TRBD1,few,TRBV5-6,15,TGTGCCAGCAGCTTGGGGGGACAGAGCCTTTATGGCTACACCTTC,CASSLGGQSLYGYTF
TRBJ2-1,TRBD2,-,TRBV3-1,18,TGTGCCTGCAGTCCGGGACTAGCGGGAGGTCTGTCCTACAATGAGCAGTTCTTC,CACSPGLAGGLSYNEQFF
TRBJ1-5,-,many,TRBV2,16,TGTGCCAGCAGTGGGACAGTCTTCTTTAGCAATCAGCCCCAGCATTTT,CASSGTVFFSNQPQHF
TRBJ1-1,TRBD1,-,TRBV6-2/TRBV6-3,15,TGTGCCAGCAGTCCAATTGGACAGGGAAGTACTGAAGCTTTCTTT,CASSPIGQGSTEAFF
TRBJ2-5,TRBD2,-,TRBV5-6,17,TGTGCCAGCAGCTTCCTCCTAGCGGGGGGGATTCGGGAGACCCAGTACTTC,CASSFLLAGGIRETQYF
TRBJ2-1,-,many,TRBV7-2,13,TGTGCCAGTAAACTAGGGCCGAACAATGAGCAGTTCTTC,CASKLGPNNEQFF
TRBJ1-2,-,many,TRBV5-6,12,TGTGCCAGCAGCTTGGGGTCGGCTGGCTACACCTTC,CASSLGSAGYTF
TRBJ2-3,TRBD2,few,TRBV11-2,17,TGTGCCAGCAGCTTACTGACTAGCGGGGGTGTCACAGATACGCAGTATTTT,CASSLLTSGGVTDTQYF
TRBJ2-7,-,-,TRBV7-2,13,TGTGCCAGCAGCTTAAGGGCCGACCACGAGCAGTACTTC,CASSLRADHEQYF